Each of the 12 T cell receptor beta chains below was sequenced from the same sample in a study of shared clonotypes between healthy human individuals. TCRdb keeps only in-frame clones here, not all; method: immunoSEQ multiplex PCR. The sample consists of 850,000 to 1,100,000 clones, approximately 77% of them appearing once. Sequenced sample: memory CD4+ T cells from PBMCs. The subset here: CD45RA-negative fraction. Receptors were obtained from a man younger than 30 in good health. Some clones in this sample may be carry-over from other donors' samples.

The gene calls are TRBV6-5 and TRBJ2-3; D remains ambiguous. Germline V CDR1 and CDR2: MNHEY, SVGAGI. CDR3 length equals 14 residues. Deletions cut 8 bases from V and 4 bases from J, with 16 bases between. Here the CDR3 DNA reads TGTGCCAGCGGGAAAAACAGACTGGCAGATACGCAGTATTTT. This gives the protein CASGKNRLADTQYF.

The chain has TRBV2 and TRBJ2-7; perhaps D is TRBD1 or TRBD2 (7 bases each). Germline V gene lookup returns CDR1 SNHLY and CDR2 FYNNEI. With 7 bases removed from V and 5 bases from J, the gap between germline ends came to 21 bases. There are 15 residues in the CDR3. The CDR3, as DNA: TGTGCCAGCACCGGAGGGGGCGGGAGCATCCACGAGCAGTACTTC. It is translated as CASTGGGGSIHEQYF. The whole variable domain, filled in from reference TRBV2 and TRBJ2-7, reads EPEVTQTPSHQVTQMGQEVILRCVPISNHLYFYWYRQILGQKVEFLVSFYNNEISEKSEIFDDQFSVERPDGSNFTLKIRSTKLEDSAMYFCASTGGGGSIHEQYFGPGTRLTVT.

The chain recombines TRBV5-8 with TRBJ2-1; TRBD1 matches 8 bases. Germline V gene data show CDR1 as SGHTS and CDR2 as YDEGEE. V gave up 4 bases and J gave up 9 bases; unmatched junction bases: 9. This CDR3 is built from 14 residues. The CDR3 DNA reads TGTGCCAGCAGCCCGAGGACAGGGAATTTTGAGCAGTTCTTC. It translates to CASSPRTGNFEQFF. Using reference TRBV5-8 and TRBJ2-1 for the parts outside the CDR3, the full variable domain is EAGVTQSPTHLIKTRGQQATLRCSPISGHTSVYWYQQALGLGLQFLLWYDEGEERNRGNFPPRFSGRQFPNYSSELNVNALELEDSALYLCASSPRTGNFEQFFGPGTRLTVL.

The CDR3 nucleotides read TGTGCCAGCAGCCAACGGGGGAACTCTGGAAACACCATATATTTT. It encodes CASSQRGNSGNTIYF. The chain has TRBV5-4 and TRBJ1-3; D possibly corresponds to TRBD1 (5 bases). The germline CDR1 and CDR2 sequences are SGHNT and YYREEE (reference sequence). Deletions cut 4 bases from V and 0 bases from J, with 11 bases between. The CDR3 runs 15 residues.

The chain couples TRBV27 to TRBJ2-5; the D is unclear. Germline V lookup: CDR1 MNHEY, CDR2 SMNVEV (reference sequence). CDR3 length: 14 residues. Trimming shortened V by 5 bases and J by 4 bases, and 14 bases separated the two germline ends. The CDR3 loop reads CASSQRSWRETQYF. The CDR3, as DNA: TGTGCCAGCAGTCAACGTTCCTGGCGAGAGACCCAGTACTTC.

This clone was seen just once. The V gene is TRBV7-2, the J gene TRBJ1-1; no definite D call. The CDR3 loop spans 15 amino acids. CDR1 SGHTA and CDR2 FQGNSA come from the germline V gene. The V end lost 0 bases, the J end lost 4 bases, and 12 bases lay between the germline ends. The CDR3 loop is CASSLARGKGTEAFF. The CDR3, as DNA: TGTGCCAGCAGCTTAGCGCGGGGTAAGGGCACTGAAGCTTTCTTT.

Here the CDR3 DNA reads TGTGCCAGCAGCTTACGTTTTCAGGGGCAGACGACCGGGGAGCTGTTTTTT. Translated: CASSLRFQGQTTGELFF. The chain joins TRBV11-2 to TRBJ2-2; D might be TRBD1 (6 bases). Germline V gives CDR1 SGHAT, CDR2 FQNNGV. V was clipped by 2 bases and J by 5 bases, with 18 bases between them. The CDR3 has 17 amino acids.

The rearrangement joins TRBV28 to TRBJ2-1; 10 bases agree with TRBD1. Trimming cost V 7 bases and J 9 bases; bases outside gene matches: 12. The CDR3 is made up of 15 amino acids. Germline assignment: CDR1 MDHEN and CDR2 SYDVKM. CDR3 in DNA: TGTGCCAGCATCTCCCGGACAGGGGGTAAGGGTGAGCAGTTCTTC. This sequence encodes CASISRTGGKGEQFF.

Details on this clone: A far larger clone is off by one base, so a read error is likely. The chain is built from TRBV5-1 and TRBJ2-2; D not certain. In germline, CDR1 is SGHRS, CDR2 YFSETQ. V was shortened by 1 base and J by 0 bases, with 7 bases between the two germline ends. The CDR3 sequence is 15 residues long. Written as DNA, the CDR3 is TGCGCCAGCAGCTTGTGGGCAGCGAACACCGGGGAGCTGTTTTTT. Translation gives CASSLWAANTGELFF.

This clone has a handful of counts. CDR3 in amino acids: CATSRGFWGTNEKLFF. DNA of the CDR3: TGTGCCACCAGCAGAGGCTTTTGGGGGACTAATGAAAAACTGTTTTTT. The rearrangement joins TRBV15 to TRBJ1-4, with D possibly TRBD1 on 5 matching bases. Trimming stripped 1 base from V and 2 bases from J, with 11 bases between. CDR1 and CDR2 (germline): LNHNV, YYDKDF (reference sequence). CDR3 length equals 16 residues. Full variable domain (outside the CDR3, taken from reference TRBV15 and TRBJ1-4): DAMVIQNPRYQVTQFGKPVTLSCSQTLNHNVMYWYQQKSSQAPKLLFHYYDKDFNNEADTPDNFQSRRPNTSFCFLDIRSPGLGDTAMYLCATSRGFWGTNEKLFFGSGTQLSVL.

The chain carries TRBV9 and TRBJ2-7, with TRBD2 matching over 8 bases. The CDR3 runs to 15 residues. The ends lost 0 bases at V and 2 bases at J; junction bases unmatched: 4. Per germline, CDR1 SGDLS and CDR2 YYNGEE. The CDR3 nucleotides read TGTGCCAGCAGCGTAGCAGCGGGAGACACCTACGAGCAGTACTTC. This gives the protein CASSVAAGDTYEQYF. The entire variable domain, with the rest obtained from reference TRBV9 and TRBJ2-7, is as follows: DSGVTQTPKHLITATGQRVTLRCSPRSGDLSVYWYQQSLDQGLQFLIQYYNGEERAKGNILERFSAQQFPDLHSELNLSSLELGDSALYFCASSVAAGDTYEQYFGPGTRLTVT.

The CDR3 coding sequence is TGCAGCGTCCCGACACTTTCCTCCTACAATGAGCAGTTCTTC. Translation gives CSVPTLSSYNEQFF. The gene calls are TRBV29-1 and TRBJ2-1; D unresolved. Trimming pared 6 bases from V and 0 bases from J, leaving 12 bases between. Germline CDR1 is SQVTM and CDR2 is ANQGSEA. CDR3 length equals 14 residues.